This T cell receptor beta chain comes out of a study of blood T cell repertoires in COVID-19. Across the study: Samples representing acute and convalescent COVID-19 were sourced from the United States, Italy and Spain. PBMCs, B-cell-depleted T cells, or T cells provided the cDNA or gDNA that made up the material.

Authors' processing steps: Amplifying reference gene primers gave estimates of nucleated cell counts. Sequenced by immunoSEQ multiplex PCR; TCRdb stores in-frame clones only, minus some. V and J calls and clone size are given by that table; D and trimming were obtained from the DNA. This sample has about 14,000 clones, with 73% found just once. Trimming took 6 bases from V and 4 from J; bases not matched to a gene: 11. In germline, CDR1 is SGHTA, CDR2 FQGNSA. This CDR3 is 16 amino acids long. The chain is built from TRBV7-2 and TRBJ2-7, with 11 bases fitting TRBD1. This clonotype was obtained from a boy younger than 10 with active or convalescent COVID-19. Sequencing used peripheral blood. CDR3 loop: CASRRSGTGGRYEQYF. The CDR3 DNA is TGTGCCAGCAGACGATCCGGGACAGGGGGGCGTTACGAGCAGTACTTC.